The 21 T cell receptor beta chains below all came from one sample that was sequenced in a study of cytomegalovirus exposure and HLA in healthy donors. PCR amplification relied on 60 Vbeta primers (plus 13 Jbeta primers). TCRdb keeps only in-frame clones here, not all; method: immunoSEQ multiplex PCR. The listing contains roughly 150,000 clones. Sequencing was done on a sample of PBMCs. These receptors were obtained from a woman aged 45 to 65 in good health and CMV-seronegative.

The chain joins TRBV7-2 to TRBJ1-4; a weak D match, TRBD1 (6 bases). The CDR3 extends over 12 amino acids. From germline, CDR1 is SGHTA and CDR2 FQGNSA. Trimming pared 6 bases from V and 11 bases from J, leaving 13 bases between. In DNA form, the CDR3 reads TGTGCCAGCAGGGACCGCCAGGGGAAACTGTTTTTT. It encodes CASRDRQGKLFF. The full variable domain, rest sourced from reference TRBV7-2 and TRBJ1-4, is GAGVSQSPSNKVTEKGKDVELRCDPISGHTALYWYRQSLGQGLEFLIYFQGNSAPDKSGLPSDRFSAERTGGSVSTLTIQRTQQEDSAVYLCASRDRQGKLFFGSGTQLSVL.

The CDR3 nucleotides read TGTGCCAGCAGTTACCGGCACAGGGGGGAGACCCAGTACTTC. Residues: CASSYRHRGETQYF. The V and J genes are TRBV6-5 and TRBJ2-5; the match to TRBD1 covers 8 bases. Germline-derived CDR1 and CDR2 are MNHEY and SVGAGI. The CDR3 totals 14 residues. The V gene end was trimmed by 2 bases and the J gene end by 5 bases; junction bases not matched to a gene: 4.

The CDR3 is CASYKGLDYTEAFF. DNA for the CDR3: TGTGCCAGTTATAAGGGACTAGACTACACTGAAGCTTTCTTT. The rearrangement uses TRBV19 and TRBJ1-1; weak D call: TRBD1 (5 bases). The CDR3 has 14 residues. CDR1 is LNHDA and CDR2 is SQIVND in the germline V gene (reference sequence). V was shortened by 8 bases and J by 3 bases, with 16 bases between the two germline ends.

V and J are TRBV27 and TRBJ2-2; 11 nucleotides align to TRBD2. This CDR3 has 14 amino acids. V was pared by 8 bases and J by 6 bases, with 5 bases of the junction left unmatched. Germline V gene lookup returns CDR1 MNHEY and CDR2 SMNVEV (reference sequence). The CDR3 sequence: CASQLAGVAGELFF. The CDR3 DNA is TGTGCCAGCCAACTAGCGGGAGTTGCCGGGGAGCTGTTTTTT.

The chain recombines TRBV30 with TRBJ2-7; D not certain. The V gene lost 0 bases and the J gene lost 4 bases, with 10 bases spanning the gap. Germline V gene data show CDR1 as GTSNPN and CDR2 as SVGIG (reference sequence). The CDR3 extends over 13 amino acids. CDR3 bases: TGTGCCTGGAGTGTGGCCGTCCCATACGAGCAGTACTTC. Protein: CAWSVAVPYEQYF.

The genes are TRBV28 and TRBJ2-6; 8 bases are a match to TRBD1. Germline-derived CDR1 and CDR2 are MDHEN and SYDVKM. Trimming removed 5 bases from V and 2 bases from J; junction bases left unmatched: 11. This CDR3 spans 18 amino acids. CDR3 loop: CASSPWGTGLPGANVLTF. CDR3 bases: TGTGCCAGCAGTCCCTGGGGGACAGGTTTACCTGGGGCCAACGTCCTGACTTTC.

This chain joins TRBV10-2 and TRBJ2-5, with D possibly matching TRBD1 (6 bases). The germline V gene has CDR1 WSHSY and CDR2 SAAADI. This CDR3 region has 14 residues. V was clipped by 1 base and J by 1 base, with 7 bases between them. CDR3 nucleotide sequence: TGCGCCAGCAGTGAGTACAGGGCCCAAGAGACCCAGTACTTC. Its protein product is CASSEYRAQETQYF.

V is TRBV10-3 and J is TRBJ2-7; the match to TRBD1 covers 9 bases. The germline V gene has CDR1 ENHRY and CDR2 SYGVKD. V shed 6 bases and J 2 bases; nucleotides not matched to a gene: 5. The CDR3 is 14 residues long. CDR3 coding DNA: TGTGCCATCAGGGGGACAGGGCCGACCTACGAGCAGTACTTC. Its translation is CAIRGTGPTYEQYF.

This rearrangement joins TRBV7-2 to TRBJ1-2, with 9 bases lining up with TRBD1. Germline assignment: CDR1 SGHTA and CDR2 FQGNSA. The V segment lost 5 bases and the J segment 6 bases; nucleotides outside the gene matches: 13. There are 16 residues in the CDR3. CDR3 nucleotides: TGTGCCAGCAGCACTCCTCGGGGACAGGGATTTGATGGCTACACCTTC. This codes for CASSTPRGQGFDGYTF.

V is TRBV21-1 and J is TRBJ2-7; the DNA was not compared with TRBD1, the D call given in the table. TRBV21-1 is described as a pseudogene. This CDR3 region has 14 residues. CDR3 sequence (DNA): TGTGCCAGCAGCAAGTGGGGACAGCTCCCAAGGGCGTACTTC. Translated, it gives CASSKWGQLPRAYF.

This chain uses TRBV19 with TRBJ2-5, with D tentatively TRBD2 (5 bases). V shed 4 bases and J shed 5 bases, with 14 bases lying between them. The V gene's germline CDR1 is LNHDA and CDR2 SQIVND (reference sequence). CDR3 length equals 14 residues. CDR3 bases: TGTGCCAGTAGTAAACGGGGTCACCGGGAGACCCAGTACTTC. Translation gives CASSKRGHRETQYF. The full variable domain, its missing parts supplied by reference TRBV19 and TRBJ2-5, is DGGITQSPKYLFRKEGQNVTLSCEQNLNHDAMYWYRQDPGQGLRLIYYSQIVNDFQKGDIAEGYSVSREKKESFPLTVTSAQKNPTAFYLCASSKRGHRETQYFGPGTRLLVL.

The chain has TRBV18 and TRBJ1-6; TRBD1 matches at 7 bases. The CDR3 sequence is 15 residues long. V gave up 3 bases and J gave up 6 bases; unmatched junction bases: 5. The germline gives CDR1 KGHSH, CDR2 LQKENI. The CDR3 DNA is TGTGCCAGCTCACCGACAGGGAACGGTAATTCACCCCTCCACTTT. Translating gives CASSPTGNGNSPLHF.

The rearrangement links TRBV5-1 to TRBJ2-2; D might be TRBD1 (5 bases). Germline V lookup: CDR1 SGHRS, CDR2 YFSETQ. There are 14 residues in the CDR3. The germline V and J ends were trimmed by 2 bases and 5 bases, with 10 bases remaining between them. CDR3 residues: CASSFIAGTGELFF. In DNA, the CDR3 is TGCGCCAGCAGCTTTATAGCAGGGACCGGGGAGCTGTTTTTT.

V is TRBV5-4 and J is TRBJ2-2, with 7 bases lining up with TRBD2. Trimming took 3 bases from V and 0 from J; bases not matched to a gene: 2. This CDR3 has 15 amino acids. Germline-derived CDR1 and CDR2 are SGHNT and YYREEE (reference sequence). As DNA, the CDR3 is TGTGCCAGCAGCTGGGACTATTCGAACACCGGGGAGCTGTTTTTT. Protein sequence: CASSWDYSNTGELFF.

The J gene is TRBJ1-3, the V gene TRBV25-1; no clear D. Germline V lookup: CDR1 MGHDK, CDR2 SYGVNS. V was clipped by 4 bases and J by 3 bases, with 10 bases between them. This CDR3 has 14 residues. CDR3 sequence reads: CASSVSSNGNTIYF. As DNA, the CDR3 is TGTGCCAGCAGTGTTTCATCCAATGGAAACACCATATATTTT. Full variable domain (missing parts from reference TRBV25-1 and TRBJ1-3): EADIYQTPRYLVIGTGKKITLECSQTMGHDKMYWYQQDPGMELHLIHYSYGVNSTEKGDLSSESTVSRIRTEHFPLTLESARPSHTSQYLCASSVSSNGNTIYFGEGSWLTVV.

The CDR3 DNA sequence: TGTGCCAGCAGGGAGAGGTCAAATCAGCCCCAGCATTTT. As protein: CASRERSNQPQHF. The chain recombines TRBV6-5 with TRBJ1-5; D is unresolved. The CDR3 sequence is 13 residues long. Germline V CDR1 and CDR2: MNHEY, SVGAGI. Trimming pared 6 bases from V and 4 bases from J, leaving 10 bases between.

This clone registers medium-sized by frequency. This same CDR3 is encoded by further DNA sequences in the sample. V usage is TRBV5-6 and J usage is TRBJ1-2, with a weak D call TRBD1 (5 bases). The V gene's germline CDR1 is SGHDT and CDR2 YYEEEE. V shed 1 base and J shed 6 bases, with 16 bases lying between them. This CDR3 comprises 15 residues. The CDR3 is CASSLNGGAVDGYTF. Here the CDR3 DNA reads TGTGCCAGCAGCTTGAACGGGGGTGCAGTAGATGGCTACACCTTC.

The chain is built from TRBV19 and TRBJ1-1, with D possibly matching TRBD1 (6 bases). Germline CDR1 is LNHDA and CDR2 is SQIVND (reference sequence). Trimming took 5 bases from V and 0 from J, leaving 10 bases between them. The CDR3 spans 14 residues. The CDR3: CASSDRQVNTEAFF. The CDR3 coding sequence is TGTGCCAGTAGTGATAGACAGGTGAACACTGAAGCTTTCTTT.

The CDR3 is CASSVAGGPYEQYF. The CDR3 DNA reads as TGTGCCAGCAGCGTAGCAGGAGGGCCCTACGAGCAGTACTTC. This rearrangement joins TRBV9 to TRBJ2-7; tentative D call: TRBD2 (6 bases). V lost 0 bases, J lost 2 bases, and 9 bases lay in between. The germline CDR1 and CDR2 sequences are SGDLS and YYNGEE. This CDR3 contains 14 residues.

The rearrangement uses TRBV7-9 and TRBJ1-2, with 7 bases matching TRBD1. Germline assignment: CDR1 SEHNR and CDR2 FQNEAQ (reference sequence). The length of the CDR3 is 14 residues. The ends lost 3 bases at V and 4 bases at J; junction bases unmatched: 5. The CDR3 loop is CASSFPGQIYGYTF. The CDR3 nucleotides are TGTGCCAGCAGCTTTCCGGGACAGATCTATGGCTACACCTTC.

The rearrangement links TRBV7-2 to TRBJ2-5; possible D gene TRBD2, 5 bases. Trimming took 0 bases from V and 2 from J, leaving 7 bases between them. The germline gives CDR1 SGHTA, CDR2 FQGNSA. The CDR3 covers 14 residues. CDR3 residues: CASSLAEVQETQYF. CDR3 nucleotides: TGTGCCAGCAGCTTAGCGGAGGTGCAAGAGACCCAGTACTTC.